This entry concerns a single TCR beta chain. What it recognizes is unknown. This sample was included in a study of shared clonotypes between healthy human individuals. Study-wide findings and caveats: Memory subsets had estimated richness that was generally smaller than that of naive subsets. A handful of donors held about 5% of naive CD4 clonotypes in common. Incomplete sequencing of sorted subsets was indicated by rarefaction despite large depth.

Profiled with immunoSEQ multiplex PCR; TCRdb holds only in-frame clones, not every one. This sample has about 650,000 clones; around 95% occur once, and the top ten carry 0.11%. In the naive CD8 group, cells lacked CD45RO and were positively selected for CCR7, so terminally differentiated effector memory CD45RA+ cells were left out. The CDR3 contains 16 residues. Per the germline V gene, CDR1 is MDHEN and CDR2 is SYDVKM. V shed 6 bases and J 2 bases; nucleotides not matched to a gene: 11. Sequencing was performed on naive CD8+ T cells sorted from blood. This sequence was found in a woman between 25 and 40 years old in good health. The rearrangement uses TRBV28 and TRBJ2-5, with 8 nucleotides matching TRBD2. This CDR3 is CASRTNGRADQETQYF. The CDR3 region has the DNA TGTGCCAGCAGGACCAACGGGAGGGCTGATCAAGAGACCCAGTACTTC. The whole variable domain, filled in from reference TRBV28 and TRBJ2-5, reads DVKVTQSSRYLVKRTGEKVFLECVQDMDHENMFWYRQDPGLGLRLIYFSYDVKMKEKGDIPEGYSVSREKKERFSLILESASTNQTSMYLCASRTNGRADQETQYFGPGTRLLVL.